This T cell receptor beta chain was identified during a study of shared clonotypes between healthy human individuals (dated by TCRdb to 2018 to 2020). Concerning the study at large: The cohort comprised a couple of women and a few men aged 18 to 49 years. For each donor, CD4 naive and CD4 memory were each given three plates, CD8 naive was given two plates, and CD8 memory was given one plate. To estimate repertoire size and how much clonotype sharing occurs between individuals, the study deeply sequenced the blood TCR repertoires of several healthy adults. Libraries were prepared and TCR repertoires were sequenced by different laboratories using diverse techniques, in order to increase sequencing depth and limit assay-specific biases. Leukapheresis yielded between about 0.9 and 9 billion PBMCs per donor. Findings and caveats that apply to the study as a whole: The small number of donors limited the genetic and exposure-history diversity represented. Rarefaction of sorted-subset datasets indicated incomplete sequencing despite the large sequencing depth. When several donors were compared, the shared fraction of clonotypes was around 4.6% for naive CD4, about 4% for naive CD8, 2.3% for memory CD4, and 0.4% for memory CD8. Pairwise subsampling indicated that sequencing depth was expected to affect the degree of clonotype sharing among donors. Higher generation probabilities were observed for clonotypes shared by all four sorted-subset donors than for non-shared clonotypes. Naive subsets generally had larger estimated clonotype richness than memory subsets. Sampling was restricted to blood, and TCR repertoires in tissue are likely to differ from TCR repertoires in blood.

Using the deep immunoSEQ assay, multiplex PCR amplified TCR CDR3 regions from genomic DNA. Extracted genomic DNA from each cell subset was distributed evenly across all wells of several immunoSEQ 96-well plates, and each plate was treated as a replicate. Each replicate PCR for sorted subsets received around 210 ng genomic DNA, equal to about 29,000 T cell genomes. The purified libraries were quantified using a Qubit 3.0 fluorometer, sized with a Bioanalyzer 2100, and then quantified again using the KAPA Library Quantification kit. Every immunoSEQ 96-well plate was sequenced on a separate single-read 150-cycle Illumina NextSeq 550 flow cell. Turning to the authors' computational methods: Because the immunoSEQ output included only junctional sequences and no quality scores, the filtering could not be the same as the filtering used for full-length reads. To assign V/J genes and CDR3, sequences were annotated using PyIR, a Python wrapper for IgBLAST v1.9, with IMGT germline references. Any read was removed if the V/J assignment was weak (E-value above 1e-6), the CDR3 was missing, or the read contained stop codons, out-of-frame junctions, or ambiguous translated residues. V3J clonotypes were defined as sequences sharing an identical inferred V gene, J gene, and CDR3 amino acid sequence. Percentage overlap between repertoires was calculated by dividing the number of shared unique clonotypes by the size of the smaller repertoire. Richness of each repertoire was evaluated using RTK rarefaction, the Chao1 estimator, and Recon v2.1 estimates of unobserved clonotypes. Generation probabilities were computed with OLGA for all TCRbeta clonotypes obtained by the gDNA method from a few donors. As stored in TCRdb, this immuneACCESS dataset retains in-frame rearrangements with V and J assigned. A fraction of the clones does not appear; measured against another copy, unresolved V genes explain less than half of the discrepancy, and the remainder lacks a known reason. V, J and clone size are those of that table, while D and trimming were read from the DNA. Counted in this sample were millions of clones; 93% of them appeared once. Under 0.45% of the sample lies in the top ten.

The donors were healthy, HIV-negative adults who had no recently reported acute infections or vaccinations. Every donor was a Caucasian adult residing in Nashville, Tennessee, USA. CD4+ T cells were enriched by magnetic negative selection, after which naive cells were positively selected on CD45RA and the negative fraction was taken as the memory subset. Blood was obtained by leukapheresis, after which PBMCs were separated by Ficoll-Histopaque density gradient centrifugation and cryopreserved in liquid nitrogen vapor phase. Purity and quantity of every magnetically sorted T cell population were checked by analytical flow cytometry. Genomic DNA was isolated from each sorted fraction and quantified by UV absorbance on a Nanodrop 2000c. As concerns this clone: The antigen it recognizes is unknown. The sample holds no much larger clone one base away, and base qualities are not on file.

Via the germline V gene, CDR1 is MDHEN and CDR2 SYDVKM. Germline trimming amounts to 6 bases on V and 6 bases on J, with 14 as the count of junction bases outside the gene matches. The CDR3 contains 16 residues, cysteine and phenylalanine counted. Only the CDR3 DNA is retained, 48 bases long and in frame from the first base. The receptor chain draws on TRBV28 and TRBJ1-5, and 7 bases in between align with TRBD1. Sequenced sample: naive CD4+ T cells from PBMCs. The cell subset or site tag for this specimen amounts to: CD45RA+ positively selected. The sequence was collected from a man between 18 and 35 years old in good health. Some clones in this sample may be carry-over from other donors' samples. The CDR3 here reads CASSGTIQGRIQPQHF. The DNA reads TGTGCCAGCAGCGGGACGATACAGGGGAGGATTCAGCCCCAGCATTTT.